This passage covers 25 T cell receptor beta chains from one sample sequenced in a study of tissue T cells after allogeneic stem cell transplantation. TCRdb keeps only in-frame clones here, not all; method: immunoSEQ multiplex PCR. Among around 51,000 clones listed, approximately 73% were seen once. Sequencing input: sorted cells pooled from one or two spleens. These receptors originate from a pool of C57BL/6 mice in good health.

The table lists this clone with a few counts. Gene names follow the mouse nomenclature. The CDR3 loop reads CASSDEGGGAYEQYF. The CDR3 DNA, read in part, is TGTGCCAGCAGTGATGAGGGCGGGGGGGCCTATGAACAGTAC. The chain links TRBV13-1 to TRBJ2-7; 7 bases align to TRBD2. The read is 1 residue too short to cover the CDR3 end, so that end is filled in from the germline J gene. Germline loops: CDR1 NSHNY, CDR2 SYGAGN. The CDR3 extends over 15 amino acids. V shed 0 bases and J 2 bases; nucleotides not matched to a gene: 5.

As concerns this clone: The genes and germline here are from mouse. The read ends 1 residue shy of where the CDR3 ends; the end is completed using the germline J gene. J is TRBJ2-7 and V is TRBV5; weak D call: TRBD1 (5 bases). V shed 0 bases and J shed 3 bases, with 6 bases lying between them. The germline V gene encodes CDR1 LGHNA and CDR2 YNLKQL (reference sequence). The CDR3 spans 13 residues. Partial CDR3 DNA: TGTGCCAGCAGCCAAGATCAGGGCTATGAACAGTAC. Translation: CASSQDQGYEQY. The complete CDR3 protein is CASSQDQGYEQYF.

Note on this clone: The listed genes are named as in mouse. The CDR3 extends 1 residue past the end of the read, so its final part is completed from the germline J gene. The J gene is TRBJ1-2, the V gene TRBV26; 7 positions agree with TRBD1. This CDR3 comprises 14 residues. Trimming at V came to 2 bases and at J to 3 bases, leaving 3 bases not matched to a gene. Germline loops: CDR1 KGHPV, CDR2 FQNQEV (reference sequence). CDR3 sequence reads: CASSLETGYSDYTF. CDR3 DNA (partial): TGTGCCAGCAGTCTGGAGACAGGGTACTCCGACTACACC.

Note on this clone: Each gene name is a mouse one. Sequencing ends 1 residue short of the CDR3 end; the germline J gene provides the rest. The chain is built from TRBV5 and TRBJ2-1; 10 bases fit TRBD2. Germline V gene lookup returns CDR1 LGHNA and CDR2 YNLKQL (reference sequence). This CDR3 is 16 amino acids long. The junction had 0 bases not matched to a gene; V was cut back by 0 bases and J by 1 base. Incomplete CDR3 DNA: TGTGCCAGCAGCCAAGAGACTGGGGGGAACTATGCTGAGCAGTTC. This translates into CASSQETGGNYAEQF. Given in full, the CDR3 is CASSQETGGNYAEQFF.

Of note for this clone: Gene labels here are mouse ones. Sequencing ends 1 residue short of the CDR3 end; the germline J gene provides the rest. The chain links TRBV2 to TRBJ1-2; a weak D match, TRBD1 (5 bases). V was clipped by 9 bases and J by 4 bases, with 12 bases between them. CDR3 length: 12 residues. CDR1 and CDR2 (germline): LGHNA, YSYQKL. The sequenced part of the CDR3 DNA is TGTGCCAGTGGGGGAGTGGGCTCCGACTACACC. It codes for CASGGVGSDYT. The complete CDR3 reads CASGGVGSDYTF.

A word on this clone: Gene and germline names: mouse. The read ends 1 residue shy of where the CDR3 ends; the end is completed using the germline J gene. J is TRBJ1-2 and V is TRBV20; D may be TRBD1 (5 bases). V lost 2 bases and J lost 0, with 10 bases in between. The germline V gene encodes CDR1 GFQATS and CDR2 STVNSAI. This CDR3 contains 14 residues. Here the CDR3 reads CGARRRGANSDYTF. CDR3 DNA, as far as it was read: TGTGGTGCTAGGAGACGGGGGGCAAACTCCGACTACACC.

Points on this clone: Germline and genes here are mouse. The CDR3 is cut off 1 residue early in the read; its end comes from the germline J gene. This chain uses TRBV13-3 with TRBJ1-1; 7 bases agree with TRBD1. Germline V gene sequence: CDR1 NNHDY, CDR2 SYVADS. CDR3 size: 14 residues. J lost 1 base, V lost 5 bases, and 5 bases had no gene match. The CDR3 bases that were read are TGTGCCAGCAGGTACAGGGGTGGAAACACAGAAGTCTTC. Its translation: CASRYRGGNTEVF. The whole CDR3 is CASRYRGGNTEVFF.

On this clone: Mouse gene names and germline throughout. The read ends 1 residue early relative to the CDR3; the germline J gene fills the gap. The chain is built from TRBV17 and TRBJ1-2; 10 bases are shared with TRBD1. Germline-derived CDR1 and CDR2 are MNHDT and YYDKIL. V was clipped by 8 bases and J by 4 bases; unmatched bases: 4. The CDR3 has 13 residues. The chain's CDR3 is CASRTGGGSDYTF. CDR3 DNA, as far as it was read: TGTGCTAGCCGGACAGGGGGAGGCTCCGACTACACC.

On this clone: Gene names and germline match the mouse. The sequence runs out 1 residue before the end of the CDR3; the remainder is reconstructed from the germline J gene. The J gene is TRBJ2-4, the V gene TRBV13-1; D unresolved. Trimming removed 1 base from V and 1 base from J, with 1 base in between. The CDR3 runs 12 residues. CDR1 NSHNY and CDR2 SYGAGN come from the germline V gene. CDR3 bases read: TGTGCCAGCAGTGATCGTCAAAACACCTTGTAC. Protein: CASSDRQNTLY. The whole CDR3 sequence is CASSDRQNTLYF.

This clone has just a few counts. Genes and germline are mouse. The read ends 1 residue early relative to the CDR3; the germline J gene fills the gap. The chain has TRBV12-2 and TRBJ2-7; D is undetermined. The V gene's germline CDR1 is SGHLS and CDR2 HYDKME. There are 14 residues in the CDR3. Between the trimmed V and J ends, which lost 0 bases and 0 bases, there was a span of 8 bases. CDR3 bases read: TGTGCCAGCTCTCTCGGGTCGGACTCCTATGAACAGTAC. Translation: CASSLGSDSYEQY. The full CDR3 protein is CASSLGSDSYEQYF.

This clone was counted only a few times. Gene names are mouse gene names. Read sequence stops 1 residue before the CDR3 end, and the germline J gene provides the missing end. The chain couples TRBV16 to TRBJ2-7, with D uncertain. V was trimmed by 1 base and J by 6 bases, leaving 4 bases between them. The CDR3 has 11 residues. Germline V gives CDR1 SGHSA, CDR2 FRNQAP. CDR3: CASSLGAEQYF. The covered CDR3 bases are TGTGCAAGCAGCTTAGGGGCTGAACAGTAC.

Concerning this clone itself: Mouse germline and gene names are used. Read data end 1 residue before the CDR3 end; the end is taken from the germline J gene. This chain joins TRBV29 and TRBJ2-4; D call uncertain. The V gene lost 0 bases and the J gene lost 4 bases, with 5 bases spanning the gap. From germline, CDR1 is MSHET and CDR2 SYDVDS. This CDR3 has 13 residues. This CDR3 is CASSLSNKNTLYF. Partial CDR3 DNA: TGTGCTAGCAGTTTATCGAACAAAAACACCTTGTAC.

Concerning this clone: Gene names are mouse gene names. The read falls 1 residue short of the CDR3 end, and the missing part is taken from the germline J gene. This chain connects TRBV15 to TRBJ1-4; 8 bases align to TRBD1. The CDR3 has 14 amino acids. The V gene end was trimmed by 6 bases and the J gene end by 7 bases; junction bases not matched to a gene: 7. CDR1 is SGHND, CDR2 FRSKSL, per germline. This chain's CDR3 is CASSLRGQVERLFF. The sequenced part of the CDR3 DNA is TGTGCCAGCAGCCTCAGGGGGCAAGTCGAAAGATTATTT.

This clone has just one count. The gene symbols are mouse symbols. The CDR3 end is not reached by the read, which stops 1 residue before it; the germline J gene fills it in. The gene calls are TRBV19 and TRBJ2-4, with D unclear. V lost 0 bases and J 1 base, leaving 12 bases between the germline ends. Germline V lookup: CDR1 FNHDT, CDR2 SITEND (reference sequence). The CDR3 is made up of 16 amino acids. Incomplete CDR3 DNA: TGTGCCAGCAGTATAGCACAGTGGGCGGGTCAAAACACCTTGTAC. Protein sequence: CASSIAQWAGQNTLY. Given in full, the CDR3 is CASSIAQWAGQNTLYF.

This clone was counted between two and nine times. These gene names are mouse names. The CDR3 end falls 1 residue outside the read, so it is completed with the germline J gene. This chain connects TRBV16 to TRBJ1-3; D gene ambiguous. This CDR3 has 12 residues. V lost 4 bases to trimming and J lost 3 bases, with 4 bases between them. CDR1 SGHSA and CDR2 FRNQAP come from the germline V gene. CDR3 DNA (partial): TGTGCAAGCAGCTCGGGTGGAAATACGCTCTAT. This codes for CASSSGGNTLY. The whole CDR3 reads CASSSGGNTLYF.

Concerning this clone itself: The germline and genes are mouse ones. The read finishes 1 residue shy of the CDR3 end, and the germline J gene is used to complete it. This chain uses TRBV16 with TRBJ2-5, with D hard to call. The ends were cut back, 0 bases at V and 0 bases at J, with 7 bases in the middle. Looked up from germline, CDR1 is SGHSA and CDR2 is FRNQAP. The CDR3 has 15 amino acids. The CDR3 bases that were read are TGTGCAAGCAGCTTAGAGAGGATTAACCAAGACACCCAGTAC. Protein product: CASSLERINQDTQY. The whole CDR3 reads CASSLERINQDTQYF. Filled out from reference TRBV16 and TRBJ2-5, the complete variable domain reads NAGVIQTPRHKVTGKGQEATLWCEPISGHSAVFWYRQTIVQGLEFLTYFRNQAPIDDSGMPKERFSAQMPNQSHSTLKIQSTQPQDSAVYLCASSLERINQDTQYFGPGTRLLVL.

With respect to this clone: These gene names are mouse names. The read falls 1 residue short of the CDR3 end, and the missing part is taken from the germline J gene. This chain connects TRBV13-2 to TRBJ2-5, with a possible D match to TRBD2 (6 bases). V lost 1 base to trimming and J lost 2 bases, with 8 bases between them. Germline CDR1 is NNHNN and CDR2 is SYGAGS (reference sequence). CDR3 size: 14 residues. The covered CDR3 bases are TGTGCCAGCGGTGATAGGGACTTCCAAGACACCCAGTAC. Residues: CASGDRDFQDTQY. The entire CDR3 protein is CASGDRDFQDTQYF.

About this clone: Mouse germline and gene names are used. The observed sequence ends 1 residue before the CDR3 terminus, with the missing tail filled in from the germline J gene. The chain links TRBV31 to TRBJ2-5; 10 bases line up with TRBD2. The CDR3 runs to 16 residues. Trimming cost V 0 bases and J 2 bases; bases outside gene matches: 5. Germline V CDR1 and CDR2: GKSSPN, SITVG. The sequenced part of the CDR3 DNA is TGTGCCTGGAGTCTGTCTGGGGGGGCACCCCAAGACACCCAGTAC. Residues: CAWSLSGGAPQDTQY. The full-length CDR3 reads as CAWSLSGGAPQDTQYF. The complete variable domain, with remaining parts taken from reference TRBV31 and TRBJ2-5, reads AQTIHQWPVAEIKAVGSPLSLGCTIKGKSSPNLYWYWQATGGTLQQLFYSITVGQVESVVQLNLSASRPKDDQFILSTEKLLLSHSGFYLCAWSLSGGAPQDTQYFGPGTRLLVL.

Regarding this clone: Mouse gene names and germline throughout. The CDR3 DNA, read in part, is TGTGCCAGCAGCCAAGATCTGGGACAGGGAGTAGTCTTC. Amino acids: CASSQDLGQGVVF. In full, the CDR3 reads CASSQDLGQGVVFF. The V and J genes are TRBV2 and TRBJ1-1, with 9 bases aligning to TRBD1. Read data end 1 residue before the CDR3 end; the end is taken from the germline J gene. CDR3 size: 14 residues. Germline values: CDR1 LGHNA, CDR2 YSYQKL. V dropped 0 bases and J dropped 10; count of bases not matched to a gene: 6.

For this clone: Each gene name is a mouse one. The observed sequence ends 1 residue before the CDR3 terminus, with the missing tail filled in from the germline J gene. The V gene is TRBV2, the J gene TRBJ1-1; 7 positions agree with TRBD1. Germline trimming cut 3 bases from V and 2 bases from J; bases unmatched to any gene: 3. From germline, CDR1 is LGHNA and CDR2 YSYQKL. This CDR3 region has 14 residues. The covered CDR3 bases are TGTGCCAGCAGCCATGGACAGGCCAACACAGAAGTCTTC. This codes for CASSHGQANTEVF. The CDR3 in its entirety is CASSHGQANTEVFF.

As regards this clone: The genes are named according to mouse. The read terminates 1 residue before the CDR3 end, so the remaining end is supplied by the germline J gene. The V and J genes are TRBV5 and TRBJ2-5; 7 bases align to TRBD1. Germline CDR1 reads LGHNA; CDR2 reads YNLKQL (reference sequence). CDR3 length: 14 residues. The V and J ends lost 4 bases and 3 bases, in that order; junction bases with no gene match: 4. CDR3 residues: CASSPGGQQDTQYF. The covered CDR3 bases are TGTGCCAGCAGCCCAGGGGGACAACAAGACACCCAGTAC.

A note on this clone: These gene names are mouse names. Read coverage stops 1 residue before the CDR3 terminus; the germline J gene supplies the remainder. The chain employs TRBV1 and TRBJ2-3; 10 bases line up with TRBD2. The length of the CDR3 is 15 residues. Per germline, CDR1 NSQYPW and CDR2 LRSPGD (reference sequence). The ends lost 2 bases at V and 3 bases at J; junction bases unmatched: 2. The CDR3 DNA, read in part, is TGCACCTGCAGTGCACTGGGGGGGCGCGCAGAAACGCTGTAT. Protein product: CTCSALGGRAETLY. The full-length CDR3 reads as CTCSALGGRAETLYF.

On this clone itself: Gene names and germline match the mouse. The read falls 1 residue short of the CDR3 end, and the missing part is taken from the germline J gene. This chain links TRBV12-1 with TRBJ2-4; TRBD1 might be the D (5 bases). CDR1 and CDR2 (germline): SGHSN, HYEKVE. The length of the CDR3 is 13 residues. The germline V and J ends were trimmed by 4 bases and 5 bases, with 12 bases remaining between them. The CDR3 DNA, read in part, is TGTGCCAGCTCCCGGACGAGGGGAAACACCTTGTAC. Amino acid sequence: CASSRTRGNTLY. The entire CDR3 is CASSRTRGNTLYF.

This clone occurred a few times. Genes and germline are mouse. The chain's CDR3 is CASSFGTGAYEQYF. The sequenced part of the CDR3 DNA is TGTGCCAGCAGCTTCGGGACTGGGGCTTATGAACAGTAC. The chain combines TRBV3 with TRBJ2-7; 10 nucleotides match TRBD2. The sequence runs out 1 residue before the end of the CDR3; the remainder is reconstructed from the germline J gene. The germline V gene encodes CDR1 SNHLY and CDR2 FYNGKV (reference sequence). The junction had 3 bases not matched to a gene; V was cut back by 3 bases and J by 4 bases. The CDR3 runs to 14 residues.

Only one count was recorded for this clone. Mouse names are used for the genes. The CDR3 extends 1 residue past the end of the read, so its final part is completed from the germline J gene. This rearrangement joins TRBV17 to TRBJ2-1, with 9 nucleotides matching TRBD2. Germline lookup yields CDR1 MNHDT and CDR2 YYDKIL. CDR3 length: 15 residues. V lost 3 bases to trimming and J lost 3 bases; unmatched junction nucleotides: 3. CDR3 DNA (partial): TGTGCTAGCAGTAGCGCGGGACTGGGCTATGCTGAGCAGTTC. Translating it yields CASSSAGLGYAEQF. In full, the CDR3 is CASSSAGLGYAEQFF.